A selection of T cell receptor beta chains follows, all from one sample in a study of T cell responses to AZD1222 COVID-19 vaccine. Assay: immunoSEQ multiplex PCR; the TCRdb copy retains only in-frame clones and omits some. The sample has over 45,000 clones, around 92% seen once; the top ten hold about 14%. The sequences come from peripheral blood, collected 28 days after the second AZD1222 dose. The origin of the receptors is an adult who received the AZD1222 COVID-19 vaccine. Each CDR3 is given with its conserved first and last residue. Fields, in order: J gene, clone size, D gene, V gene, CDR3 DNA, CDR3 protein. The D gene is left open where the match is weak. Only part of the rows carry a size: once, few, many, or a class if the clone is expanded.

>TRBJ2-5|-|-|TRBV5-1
TGCGCCAGCAGCTTGAATCAGGAGGAGACCCAGTACTTC
CASSLNQEETQYF
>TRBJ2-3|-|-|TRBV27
TGTGCCAGCAGTTTAGGAAGAACAGATACGCAGTATTTT
CASSLGRTDTQYF
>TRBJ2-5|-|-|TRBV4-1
TGCGCCAGCAGCCAAGGGGGGTTGGGGCGACCCCAAGAGACCCAGTACTTC
CASSQGGLGRPQETQYF
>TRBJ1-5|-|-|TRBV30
TGTGCCTGGTCTCGTCCTGACGGGGATCCACGAAATCATTTT
CAWSRPDGDPRNHF
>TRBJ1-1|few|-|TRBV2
TGTGCCAGCAGCCAGGGGTTGAACACTGAAGCTTTCTTT
CASSQGLNTEAFF
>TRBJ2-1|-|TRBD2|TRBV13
TGTGCCAGCAGCTTAGCGGGGCAAACTAGCGCTGAGCAGTTCTTC
CASSLAGQTSAEQFF
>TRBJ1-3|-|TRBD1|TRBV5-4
TGTGCCAGCAGTTGGGACAGTGGAAACACCATATATTTT
CASSWDSGNTIYF
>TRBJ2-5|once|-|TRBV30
TGTGCCTGGAGTGTAGGGATCCAAGAGACCCAGTACTTC
CAWSVGIQETQYF
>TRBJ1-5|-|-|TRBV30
TGTGCCTGGAGCTTGGGGGAGGGACAGCCCCAGCATTTT
CAWSLGEGQPQHF
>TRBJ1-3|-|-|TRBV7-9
TGTGCCAGCAGCTTAGGAAACACCATATATTTT
CASSLGNTIYF
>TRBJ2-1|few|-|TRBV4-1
TGCGCCAGCAGCCTTTCCTTAGCGGAGGAGCAGTTCTTC
CASSLSLAEEQFF
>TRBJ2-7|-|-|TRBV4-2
TGTGCCAGCAGCCAAGATCGAGGGGTAGGAGAGCAGTACTTC
CASSQDRGVGEQYF
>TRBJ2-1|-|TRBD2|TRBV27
TGTGCCATTAAGAGCGGGAGGAGCTCCTACAATGAGCAGTTCTTC
CAIKSGRSSYNEQFF
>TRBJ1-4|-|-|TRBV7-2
TGTGCCAGCAGCTTAGTAGCGGGAACCGAGGAAAAACTGTTTTTT
CASSLVAGTEEKLFF
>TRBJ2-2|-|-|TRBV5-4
TGTGCCCTTGGGGAGTTTCCGGACACCGGGGAGCTGTTTTTT
CALGEFPDTGELFF
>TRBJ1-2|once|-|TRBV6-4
TGTGCCAGCAGTGAGGCCAGGGGCGAAAACTATGGCTACACCTTC
CASSEARGENYGYTF
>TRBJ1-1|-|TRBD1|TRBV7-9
TGTGCCAGCAGCTTAGCGGAGGGGGCTGGTACTGAAGCTTTCTTT
CASSLAEGAGTEAFF
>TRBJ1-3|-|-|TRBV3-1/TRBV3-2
TGTGCCAGCAGTCAGACAGACCTAGGGAACACCATATATTTT
CASSQTDLGNTIYF
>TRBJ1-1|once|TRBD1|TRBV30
TGTGCCACCCGCGGACAGGGAAGCACTGAAGCTTTCTTT
CATRGQGSTEAFF
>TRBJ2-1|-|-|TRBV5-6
TGTGCCAGCAGCTATTTAGACAGCTCCTACAATGAGCAGTTCTTC
CASSYLDSSYNEQFF
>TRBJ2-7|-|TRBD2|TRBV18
TGTGCCAGCACTGGGACTAGCGGTACCTACGAGCAGTACTTC
CASTGTSGTYEQYF
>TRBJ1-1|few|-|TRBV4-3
TGCGCCAGCAGCCAAGATAGTGCAGAAATGAACACTGAAGCTTTCTTT
CASSQDSAEMNTEAFF
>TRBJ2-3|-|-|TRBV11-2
TGTGCCAGCAGCTTAGAGGGCGGTGGGGGCACAGATACGCAGTATTTT
CASSLEGGGGTDTQYF
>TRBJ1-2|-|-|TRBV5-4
TGTGCCAGCAGCTTGGACCGGGGTGCCTATGGCTACACCTTC
CASSLDRGAYGYTF
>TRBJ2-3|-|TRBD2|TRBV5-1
TGCGCCAGCAGCTTGGAAGCGGGAGACGGGGATACGCAGTATTTT
CASSLEAGDGDTQYF
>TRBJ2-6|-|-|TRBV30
TGTGCCTGGAGTATGACAGGTTTCTCTGGGGCCAACGTCCTGACTTTC
CAWSMTGFSGANVLTF
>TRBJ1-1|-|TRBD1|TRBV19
TGTGCCAGTAGTATGGACAGGGTTGTCACTGAAGCTTTCTTT
CASSMDRVVTEAFF
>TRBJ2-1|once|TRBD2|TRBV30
TGTGCCTGGAGACAGGCGGGAGGGTTACAATATGAGCAGTTCTTC
CAWRQAGGLQYEQFF
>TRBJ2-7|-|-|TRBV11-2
TGTGCCAGCAGCTTTAGCTACGAGCAGTACTTC
CASSFSYEQYF
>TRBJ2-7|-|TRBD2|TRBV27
TGTGCCAGCAGTTTACCCGGGACTAGCTACGAGCAGTACTTC
CASSLPGTSYEQYF
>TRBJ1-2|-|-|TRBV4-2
TGTGCCAGCAGCCAAGATACAGGGCTGGTCTCTGGCTACACCTTC
CASSQDTGLVSGYTF
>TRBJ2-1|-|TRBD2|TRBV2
TGTGCCAGCAGTCTAGCGGGAGGGAGCTCCTACAATGAGCAGTTCTTC
CASSLAGGSSYNEQFF
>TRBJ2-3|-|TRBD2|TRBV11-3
TGTGCCAGCAGCCCGATAGCGGGGTCAGATACGCAGTATTTT
CASSPIAGSDTQYF
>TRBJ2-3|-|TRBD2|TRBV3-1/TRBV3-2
TGTGCCAGCAGCCACGGCGGACTAGCGGGAGTAGTAGATACGCAGTATTTT
CASSHGGLAGVVDTQYF
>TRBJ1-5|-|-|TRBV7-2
TGTGCCAGCAGCAACAGGGTTCGCCAGCCCCAGCATTTT
CASSNRVRQPQHF
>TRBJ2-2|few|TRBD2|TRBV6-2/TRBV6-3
TGTGCCAGCAGTTTAGCGGGAGTAGACACCGGGGAGCTGTTTTTT
CASSLAGVDTGELFF
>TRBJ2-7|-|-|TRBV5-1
TGCGCCAGCAAGGCGGAACCAGACCCTGCCTACGAGCAGTACTTC
CASKAEPDPAYEQYF
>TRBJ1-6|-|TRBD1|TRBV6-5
TGTGCCAGCAGTTACGGACGACAGGGGAATTCACCCCTCCACTTT
CASSYGRQGNSPLHF
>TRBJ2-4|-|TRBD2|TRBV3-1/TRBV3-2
TGTGCCAGCAGCCAAGAGCGGTTAGCGGGAATGGGAAACATTCAGTACTTC
CASSQERLAGMGNIQYF
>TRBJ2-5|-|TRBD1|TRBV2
TGTGCCAGCAGCCGGGACAGGAACCAAGAGACCCAGTACTTC
CASSRDRNQETQYF
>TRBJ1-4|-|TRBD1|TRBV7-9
TGTGCCAGCAGCTTAGCGTTGGAGGGGGCCGGGGAAAAACTGTTTTTT
CASSLALEGAGEKLFF
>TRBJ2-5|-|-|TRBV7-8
TGTGCCAGCAGCCGGGGGCCGGGAGCGCGTCTAGAGACCCAGTACTTC
CASSRGPGARLETQYF
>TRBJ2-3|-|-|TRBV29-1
TGCAGCTTCGTTCGGGGCTCAGTCTTCACAGATACGCAGTATTTT
CSFVRGSVFTDTQYF
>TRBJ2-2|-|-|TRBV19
TGTGCCAGGGACAGCTACACCGGGGAGCTGTTTTTT
CARDSYTGELFF
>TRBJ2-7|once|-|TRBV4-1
TGCGCCAGCAGCCAAGTGGAGGCCTCCTACGAGCAGTACTTC
CASSQVEASYEQYF
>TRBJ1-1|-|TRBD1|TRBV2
TGTGCCAGCAGTACCGAGAGAGGGGGCTCGGTCACTGAAGCTTTCTTT
CASSTERGGSVTEAFF
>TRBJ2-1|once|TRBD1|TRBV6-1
TGTGCCAGCAGTGACACAGGGGGTGCAAACAATGAGCAGTTCTTC
CASSDTGGANNEQFF